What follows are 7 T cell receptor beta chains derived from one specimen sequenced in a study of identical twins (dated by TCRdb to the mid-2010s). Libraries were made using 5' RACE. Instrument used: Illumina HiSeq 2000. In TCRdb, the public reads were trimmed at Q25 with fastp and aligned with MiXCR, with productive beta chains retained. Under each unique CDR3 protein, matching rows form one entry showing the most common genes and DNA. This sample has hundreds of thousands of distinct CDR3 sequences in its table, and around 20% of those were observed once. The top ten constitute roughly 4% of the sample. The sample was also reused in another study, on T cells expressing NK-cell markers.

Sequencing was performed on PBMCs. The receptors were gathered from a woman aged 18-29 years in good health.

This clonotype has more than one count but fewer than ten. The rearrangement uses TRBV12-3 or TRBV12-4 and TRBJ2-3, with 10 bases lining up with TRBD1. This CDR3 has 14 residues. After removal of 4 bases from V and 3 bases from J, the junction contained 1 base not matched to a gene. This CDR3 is CASSWGQGTDTQYF. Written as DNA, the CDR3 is TGTGCCAGCAGTTGGGGACAGGGGACAGATACGCAGTATTTT.

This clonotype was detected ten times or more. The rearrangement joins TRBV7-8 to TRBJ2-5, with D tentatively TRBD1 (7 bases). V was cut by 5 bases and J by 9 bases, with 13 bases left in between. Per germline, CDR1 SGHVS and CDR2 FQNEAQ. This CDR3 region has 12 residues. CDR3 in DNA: TGTGCCAGCAGCCTCGACAGGGAGGCCCAGTACTTC. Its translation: CASSLDREAQYF.

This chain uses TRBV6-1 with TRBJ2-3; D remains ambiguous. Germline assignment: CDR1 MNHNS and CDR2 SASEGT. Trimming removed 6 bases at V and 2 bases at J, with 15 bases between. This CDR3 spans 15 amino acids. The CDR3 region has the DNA TGTGCCAGCAGACCACGGCCCATCCCCACAGATACGCAGTATTTT. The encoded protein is CASRPRPIPTDTQYF.

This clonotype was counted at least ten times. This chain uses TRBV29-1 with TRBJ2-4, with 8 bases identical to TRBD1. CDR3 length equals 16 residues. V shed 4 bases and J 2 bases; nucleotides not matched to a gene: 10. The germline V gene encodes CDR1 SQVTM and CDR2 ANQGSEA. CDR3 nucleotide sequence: TGCAGCGTTGCCGCTCGGACAGGGCCTTCCAAAAACATTCAGTACTTC. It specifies CSVAARTGPSKNIQYF.

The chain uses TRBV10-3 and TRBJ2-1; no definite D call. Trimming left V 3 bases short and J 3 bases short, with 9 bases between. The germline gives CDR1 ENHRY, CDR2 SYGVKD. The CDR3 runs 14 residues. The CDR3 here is CAISDSSGYNEQFF. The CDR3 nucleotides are TGTGCCATCAGTGATTCCTCTGGCTACAATGAGCAGTTCTTC.

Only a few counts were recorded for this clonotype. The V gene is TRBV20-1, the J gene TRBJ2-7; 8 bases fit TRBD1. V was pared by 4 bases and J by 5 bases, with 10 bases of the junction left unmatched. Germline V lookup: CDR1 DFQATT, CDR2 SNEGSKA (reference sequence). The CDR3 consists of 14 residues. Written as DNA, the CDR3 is TGCAGTGCTATAAACAGGGGGAAGAGCAACGAGCAGTACTTC. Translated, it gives CSAINRGKSNEQYF.

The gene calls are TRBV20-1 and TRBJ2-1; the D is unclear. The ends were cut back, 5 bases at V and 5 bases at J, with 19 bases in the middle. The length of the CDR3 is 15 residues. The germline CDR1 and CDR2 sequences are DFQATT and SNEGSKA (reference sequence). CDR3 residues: CSAPQRQNLDNEQFF. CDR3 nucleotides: TGCAGTGCTCCCCAGCGTCAGAATTTAGACAATGAGCAGTTCTTC.